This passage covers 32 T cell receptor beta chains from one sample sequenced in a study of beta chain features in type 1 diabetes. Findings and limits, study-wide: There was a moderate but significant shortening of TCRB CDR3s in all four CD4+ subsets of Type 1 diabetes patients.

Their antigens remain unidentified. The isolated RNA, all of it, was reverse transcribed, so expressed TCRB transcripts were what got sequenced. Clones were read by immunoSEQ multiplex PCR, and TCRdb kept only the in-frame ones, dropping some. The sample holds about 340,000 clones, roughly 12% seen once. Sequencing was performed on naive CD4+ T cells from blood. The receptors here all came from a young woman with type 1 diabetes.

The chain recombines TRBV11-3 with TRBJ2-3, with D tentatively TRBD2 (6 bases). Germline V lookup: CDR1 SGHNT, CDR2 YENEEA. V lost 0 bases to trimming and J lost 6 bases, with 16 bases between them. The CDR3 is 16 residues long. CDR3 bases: TGTGCCAGCAGCTTAGATATAGGACTATGGGTGGATACGCAGTATTTT. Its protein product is CASSLDIGLWVDTQYF. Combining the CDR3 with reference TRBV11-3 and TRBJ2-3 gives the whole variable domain EAGVVQSPRYKIIEKKQPVAFWCNPISGHNTLYWYLQNLGQGPELLIRYENEEAVDDSQLPKDRFSAERLKGVDSTLKIQPAELGDSAVYLCASSLDIGLWVDTQYFGPGTRLTVL.

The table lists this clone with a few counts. CDR3 loop: CASTRTGDYEQYF. The CDR3 DNA sequence: TGTGCCAGCACCCGTACAGGGGACTACGAGCAGTACTTC. The V and J genes are TRBV7-2 and TRBJ2-7; 7 bases map to TRBD1. Germline V lookup: CDR1 SGHTA, CDR2 FQGNSA. CDR3 length: 13 amino acids. With 7 bases clipped from V and 3 bases from J, the junction kept 6 bases outside the gene matches.

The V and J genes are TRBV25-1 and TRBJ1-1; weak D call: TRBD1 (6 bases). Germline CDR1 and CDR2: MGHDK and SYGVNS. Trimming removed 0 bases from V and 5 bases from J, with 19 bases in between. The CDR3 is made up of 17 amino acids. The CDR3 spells CASSEYGLQGRGTEAFF. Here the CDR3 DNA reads TGTGCCAGCAGTGAATATGGATTACAGGGTAGGGGTACTGAAGCTTTCTTT. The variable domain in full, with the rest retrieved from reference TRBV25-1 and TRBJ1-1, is EADIYQTPRYLVIGTGKKITLECSQTMGHDKMYWYQQDPGMELHLIHYSYGVNSTEKGDLSSESTVSRIRTEHFPLTLESARPSHTSQYLCASSEYGLQGRGTEAFFGQGTRLTVV.

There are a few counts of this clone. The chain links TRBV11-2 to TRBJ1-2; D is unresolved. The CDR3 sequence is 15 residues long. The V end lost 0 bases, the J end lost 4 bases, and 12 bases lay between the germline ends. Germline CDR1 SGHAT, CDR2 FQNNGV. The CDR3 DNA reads TGTGCCAGCAGCTTAGATAGGAACAGATTCTATGGCTACACCTTC. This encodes CASSLDRNRFYGYTF. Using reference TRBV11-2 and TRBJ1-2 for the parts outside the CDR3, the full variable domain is EAGVAQSPRYKIIEKRQSVAFWCNPISGHATLYWYQQILGQGPKLLIQFQNNGVVDDSQLPKDRFSAERLKGVDSTLKIQPAKLEDSAVYLCASSLDRNRFYGYTFGSGTRLTVV.

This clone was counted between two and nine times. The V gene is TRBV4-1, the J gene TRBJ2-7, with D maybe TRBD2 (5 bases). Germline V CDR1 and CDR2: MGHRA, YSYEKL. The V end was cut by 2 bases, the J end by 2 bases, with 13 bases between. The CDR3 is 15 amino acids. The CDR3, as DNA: TGCGCCAGCAGCCAAACCCTCGAGGGCCCCTACGAGCAGTACGTC. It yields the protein CASSQTLEGPYEQYV.

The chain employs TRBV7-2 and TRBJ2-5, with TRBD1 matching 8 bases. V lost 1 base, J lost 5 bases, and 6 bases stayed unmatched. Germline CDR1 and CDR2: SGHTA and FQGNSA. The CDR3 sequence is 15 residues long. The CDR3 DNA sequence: TGTGCCAGCAGCTTAGAGGGCAGGGGGCTGGAGACCCAGTACTTC. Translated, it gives CASSLEGRGLETQYF.

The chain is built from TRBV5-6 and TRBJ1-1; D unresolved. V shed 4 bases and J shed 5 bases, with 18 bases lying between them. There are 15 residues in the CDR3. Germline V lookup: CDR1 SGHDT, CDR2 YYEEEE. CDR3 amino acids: CASSPAASGRTEAFF. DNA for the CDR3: TGTGCCAGCAGCCCCGCGGCGTCGGGGAGAACTGAAGCTTTCTTT.

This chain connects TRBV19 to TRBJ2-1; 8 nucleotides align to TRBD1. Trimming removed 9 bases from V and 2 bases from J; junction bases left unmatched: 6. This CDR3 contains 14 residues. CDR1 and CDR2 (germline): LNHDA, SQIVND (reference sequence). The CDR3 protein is CASHDRGPYNEQFF. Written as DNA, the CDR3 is TGTGCCAGCCATGACAGGGGTCCCTACAATGAGCAGTTCTTC. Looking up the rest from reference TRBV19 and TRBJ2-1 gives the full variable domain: DGGITQSPKYLFRKEGQNVTLSCEQNLNHDAMYWYRQDPGQGLRLIYYSQIVNDFQKGDIAEGYSVSREKKESFPLTVTSAQKNPTAFYLCASHDRGPYNEQFFGPGTRLTVL.

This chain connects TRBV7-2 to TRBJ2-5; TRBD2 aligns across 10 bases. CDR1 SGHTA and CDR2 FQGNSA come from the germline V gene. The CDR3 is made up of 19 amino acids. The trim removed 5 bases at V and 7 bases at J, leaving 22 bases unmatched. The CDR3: CASSPPRGNEREGLGTQYF. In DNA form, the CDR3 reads TGTGCCAGCAGCCCCCCCCGCGGTAACGAGCGGGAGGGCCTAGGGACCCAGTACTTC.

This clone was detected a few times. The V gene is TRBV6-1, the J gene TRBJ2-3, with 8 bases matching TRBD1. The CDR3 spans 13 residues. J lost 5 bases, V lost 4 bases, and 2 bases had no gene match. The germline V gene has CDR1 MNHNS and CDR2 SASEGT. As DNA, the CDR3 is TGTGCCAGCAGTGGACAGGGGATAGATACGCAGTATTTT. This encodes CASSGQGIDTQYF.

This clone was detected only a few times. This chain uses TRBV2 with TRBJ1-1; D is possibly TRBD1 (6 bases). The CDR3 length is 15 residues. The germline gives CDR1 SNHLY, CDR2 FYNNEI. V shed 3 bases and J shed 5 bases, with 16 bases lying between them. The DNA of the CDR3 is TGTGCCAGCAGTGAGGTCGGGGGGCGTCAGACTGAAGCTTTCTTT. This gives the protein CASSEVGGRQTEAFF.

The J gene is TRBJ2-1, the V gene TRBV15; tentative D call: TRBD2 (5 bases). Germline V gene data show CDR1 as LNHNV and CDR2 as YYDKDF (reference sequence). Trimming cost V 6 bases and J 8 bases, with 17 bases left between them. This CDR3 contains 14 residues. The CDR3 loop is CATSPTRLTDEQFF. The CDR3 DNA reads TGTGCCACCAGTCCGACGAGACTAACGGATGAGCAGTTCTTC.

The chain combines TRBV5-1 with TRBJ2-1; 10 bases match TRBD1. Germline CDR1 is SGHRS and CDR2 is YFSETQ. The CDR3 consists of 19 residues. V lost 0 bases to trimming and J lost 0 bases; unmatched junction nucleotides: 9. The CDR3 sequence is CASSLALGQGLTSYNEQFF. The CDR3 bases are TGCGCCAGCAGCTTGGCCTTGGGACAGGGGCTCACCTCCTACAATGAGCAGTTCTTC.

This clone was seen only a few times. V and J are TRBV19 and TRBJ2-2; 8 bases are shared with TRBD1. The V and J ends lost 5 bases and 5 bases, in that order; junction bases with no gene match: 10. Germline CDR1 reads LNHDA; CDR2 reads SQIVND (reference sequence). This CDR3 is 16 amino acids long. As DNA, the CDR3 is TGTGCCAGTAGTTATCATGGACAGGGTGGGACCGGGGAGCTGTTTTTT. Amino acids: CASSYHGQGGTGELFF.

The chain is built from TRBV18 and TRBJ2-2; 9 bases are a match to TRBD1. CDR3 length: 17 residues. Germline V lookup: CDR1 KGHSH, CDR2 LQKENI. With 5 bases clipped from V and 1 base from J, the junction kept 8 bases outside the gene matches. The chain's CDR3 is CASSSPPGQGNTGELFF. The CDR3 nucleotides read TGTGCCAGCTCATCTCCCCCGGGACAGGGGAACACCGGGGAGCTGTTTTTT.

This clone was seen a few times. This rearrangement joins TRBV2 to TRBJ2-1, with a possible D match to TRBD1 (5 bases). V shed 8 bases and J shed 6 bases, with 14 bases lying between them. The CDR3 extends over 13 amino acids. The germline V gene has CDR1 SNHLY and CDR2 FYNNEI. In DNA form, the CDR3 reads TGTGCCAGCCCGACAGACTCGGGCAATGAGCAGTTCTTC. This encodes CASPTDSGNEQFF.

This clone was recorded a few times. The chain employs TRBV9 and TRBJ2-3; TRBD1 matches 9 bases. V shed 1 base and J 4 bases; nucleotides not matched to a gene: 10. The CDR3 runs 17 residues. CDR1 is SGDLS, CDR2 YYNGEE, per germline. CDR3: CASSVRSLGQGADTQYF. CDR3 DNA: TGTGCCAGCAGCGTACGAAGCTTGGGACAGGGCGCAGATACGCAGTATTTT. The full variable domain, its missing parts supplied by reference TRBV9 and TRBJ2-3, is DSGVTQTPKHLITATGQRVTLRCSPRSGDLSVYWYQQSLDQGLQFLIQYYNGEERAKGNILERFSAQQFPDLHSELNLSSLELGDSALYFCASSVRSLGQGADTQYFGPGTRLTVL.

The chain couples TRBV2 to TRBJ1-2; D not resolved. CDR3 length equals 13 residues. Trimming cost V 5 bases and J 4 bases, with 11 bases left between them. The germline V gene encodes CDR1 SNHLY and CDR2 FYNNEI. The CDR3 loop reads CASSLQNIYGYTF. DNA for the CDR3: TGTGCCAGCAGTTTACAGAACATCTATGGCTACACCTTC.

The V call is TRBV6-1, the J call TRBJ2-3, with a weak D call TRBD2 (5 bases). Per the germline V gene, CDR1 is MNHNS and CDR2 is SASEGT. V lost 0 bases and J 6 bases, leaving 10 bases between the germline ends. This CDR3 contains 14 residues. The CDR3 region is CASSEAIWRDTQYF. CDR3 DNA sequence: TGTGCCAGCAGTGAAGCTATATGGAGGGATACGCAGTATTTT.

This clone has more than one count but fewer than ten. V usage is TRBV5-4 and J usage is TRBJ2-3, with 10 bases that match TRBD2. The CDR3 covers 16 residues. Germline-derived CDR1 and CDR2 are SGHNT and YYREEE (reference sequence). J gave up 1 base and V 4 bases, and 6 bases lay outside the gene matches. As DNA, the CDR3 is TGTGCCAGCAGCACCGGGACTAGCGTGGGCACAGATACGCAGTATTTT. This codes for CASSTGTSVGTDTQYF. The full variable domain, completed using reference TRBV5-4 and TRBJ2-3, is ETGVTQSPTHLIKTRGQQVTLRCSSQSGHNTVSWYQQALGQGPQFIFQYYREEENGRGNFPPRFSGLQFPNYSSELNVNALELDDSALYLCASSTGTSVGTDTQYFGPGTRLTVL.

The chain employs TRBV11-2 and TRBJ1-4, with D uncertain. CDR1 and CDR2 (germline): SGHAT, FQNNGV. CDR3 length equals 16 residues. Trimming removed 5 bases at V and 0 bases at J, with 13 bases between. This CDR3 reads CASSPRSLSTNEKLFF. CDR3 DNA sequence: TGTGCCAGCAGCCCCCGTTCGTTGTCAACTAATGAAAAACTGTTTTTT.

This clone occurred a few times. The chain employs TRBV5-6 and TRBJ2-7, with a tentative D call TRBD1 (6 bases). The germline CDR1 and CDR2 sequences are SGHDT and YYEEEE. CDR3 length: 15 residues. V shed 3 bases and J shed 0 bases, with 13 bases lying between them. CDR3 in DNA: TGTGCCAGCAGCTCCACAGGGTTAAGCTCCTACGAGCAGTACTTC. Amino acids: CASSSTGLSSYEQYF. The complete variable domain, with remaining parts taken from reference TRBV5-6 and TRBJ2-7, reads DAGVTQSPTHLIKTRGQQVTLRCSPKSGHDTVSWYQQALGQGPQFIFQYYEEEERQRGNFPDRFSGHQFPNYSSELNVNALLLGDSALYLCASSSTGLSSYEQYFGPGTRLTVT.

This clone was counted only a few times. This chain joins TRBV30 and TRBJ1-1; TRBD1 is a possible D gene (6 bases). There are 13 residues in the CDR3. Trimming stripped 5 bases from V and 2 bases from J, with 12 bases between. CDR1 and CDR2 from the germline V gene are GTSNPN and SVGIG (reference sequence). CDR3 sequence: CAWAGQLNTEAFF. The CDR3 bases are TGTGCCTGGGCCGGACAGCTTAACACTGAAGCTTTCTTT. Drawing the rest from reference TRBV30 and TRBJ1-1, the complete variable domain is SQTIHQWPATLVQPVGSPLSLECTVEGTSNPNLYWYRQAAGRGLQLLFYSVGIGQISSEVPQNLSASRPQDRQFILSSKKLLLSDSGFYLCAWAGQLNTEAFFGQGTRLTVV.

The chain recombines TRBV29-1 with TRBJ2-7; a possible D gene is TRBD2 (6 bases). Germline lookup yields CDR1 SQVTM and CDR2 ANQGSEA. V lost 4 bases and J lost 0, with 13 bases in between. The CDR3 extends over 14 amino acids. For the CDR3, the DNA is TGCAGCGTTGTGCCGGGACTCCACTCCTACGAGCAGTACTTC. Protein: CSVVPGLHSYEQYF.

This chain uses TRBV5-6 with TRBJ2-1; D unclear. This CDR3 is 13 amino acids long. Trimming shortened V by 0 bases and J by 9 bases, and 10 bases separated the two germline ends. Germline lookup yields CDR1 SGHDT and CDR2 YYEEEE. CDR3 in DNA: TGTGCCAGCAGCTTGGGGCTCTCGGGTGAGCAGTTCTTC. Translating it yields CASSLGLSGEQFF.

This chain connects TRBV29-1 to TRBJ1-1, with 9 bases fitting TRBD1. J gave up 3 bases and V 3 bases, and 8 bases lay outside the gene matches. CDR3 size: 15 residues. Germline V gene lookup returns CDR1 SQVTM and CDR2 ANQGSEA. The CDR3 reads CSVDTGQGRDTEAFF. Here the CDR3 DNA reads TGCAGCGTTGACACAGGACAGGGGCGCGACACTGAAGCTTTCTTT.

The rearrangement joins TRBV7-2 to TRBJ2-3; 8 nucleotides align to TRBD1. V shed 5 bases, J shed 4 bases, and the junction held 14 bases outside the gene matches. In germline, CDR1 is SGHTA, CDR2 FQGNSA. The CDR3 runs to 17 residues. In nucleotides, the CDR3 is TGTGCCAGCAGCCAACGGACAGGGAGAGGGTCAGCAGATACGCAGTATTTT. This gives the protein CASSQRTGRGSADTQYF.

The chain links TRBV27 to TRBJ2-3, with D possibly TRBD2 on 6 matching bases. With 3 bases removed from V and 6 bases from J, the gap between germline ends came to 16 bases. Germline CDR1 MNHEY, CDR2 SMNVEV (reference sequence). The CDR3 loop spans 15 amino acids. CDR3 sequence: CASSLEGVLTDTQYF. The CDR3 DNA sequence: TGTGCCAGCAGTTTGGAGGGAGTCTTGACTGATACGCAGTATTTT.

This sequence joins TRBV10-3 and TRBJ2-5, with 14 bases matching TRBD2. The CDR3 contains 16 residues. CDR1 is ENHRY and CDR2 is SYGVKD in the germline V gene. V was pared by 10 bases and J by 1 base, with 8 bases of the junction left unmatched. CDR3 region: CATERGTSGSQETQYF. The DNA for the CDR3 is TGTGCCACCGAGCGAGGGACTAGCGGGAGCCAAGAGACCCAGTACTTC.

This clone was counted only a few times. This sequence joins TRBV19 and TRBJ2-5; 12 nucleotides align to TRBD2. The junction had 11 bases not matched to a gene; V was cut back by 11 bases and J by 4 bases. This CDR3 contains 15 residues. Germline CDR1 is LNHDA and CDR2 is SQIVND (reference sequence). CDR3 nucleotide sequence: TGTGCCTCTTACCCGGGACTAGCGGGCCCAGAGACCCAGTACTTC. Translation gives CASYPGLAGPETQYF.

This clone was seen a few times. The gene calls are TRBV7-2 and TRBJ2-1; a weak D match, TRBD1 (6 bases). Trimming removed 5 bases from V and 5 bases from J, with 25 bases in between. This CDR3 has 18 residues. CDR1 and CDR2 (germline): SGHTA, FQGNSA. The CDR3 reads CASSPQPGVPLDDNEQFF. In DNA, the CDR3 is TGTGCCAGCAGCCCACAACCAGGGGTACCCCTCGACGACAATGAGCAGTTCTTC.

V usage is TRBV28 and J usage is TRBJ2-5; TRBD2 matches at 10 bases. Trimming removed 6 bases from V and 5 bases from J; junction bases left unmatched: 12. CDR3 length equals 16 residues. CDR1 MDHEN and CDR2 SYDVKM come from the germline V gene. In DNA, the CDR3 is TGTGCCAGCAGCCGAGGACTAGCGGTAGAAACGGAGACCCAGTACTTC. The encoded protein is CASSRGLAVETETQYF.